The 24 T cell receptor beta chains below were found in one sample sequenced in a study of T cell repertoires in cytomegalovirus infection. TCRdb redid the calling of the reads with MiXCR, one entry per CDR3 protein. The data contain about 300,000 distinct CDR3 sequences, about 9.2% of them singletons. The sample comprised PBMCs. Receptors were obtained from a human donor in good health (CMV status not recorded). Some clones in this sample may be carry-over from other donors' samples.

The sample holds a few counts of this clonotype. The chain combines TRBV15 with TRBJ2-3, with no clear D. There are 17 residues in the CDR3. V gave up 1 base and J gave up 1 base, with 15 bases separating them. Germline-derived CDR1 and CDR2 are LNHNV and YYDKDF (reference sequence). The CDR3 is CATSRGSSTIRTDTQYF. DNA of the CDR3: TGTGCCACCAGCAGAGGTAGCTCCACTATTCGCACAGATACGCAGTATTTT. Full variable domain (missing parts from reference TRBV15 and TRBJ2-3): DAMVIQNPRYQVTQFGKPVTLSCSQTLNHNVMYWYQQKSSQAPKLLFHYYDKDFNNEADTPDNFQSRRPNTSFCFLDIRSPGLGDTAMYLCATSRGSSTIRTDTQYFGPGTRLTVL.

J is TRBJ1-2 and V is TRBV20-1, with D possibly TRBD1 on 6 matching bases. CDR1 and CDR2 (germline): DFQATT, SNEGSKA (reference sequence). The CDR3 totals 11 residues. The CDR3 is CRPGVNYGYTF. CDR3 DNA: TGCAGACCAGGGGTCAACTATGGCTACACCTTC.

This clonotype came up many times. V gene TRBV29-1 combines with J gene TRBJ1-1; tentative D call: TRBD1 (6 bases). Per the germline V gene, CDR1 is SQVTM and CDR2 is ANQGSEA. The V and J ends lost 4 bases and 10 bases respectively, with 13 bases between them. CDR3 size: 11 residues. The CDR3 sequence: CSVAQGQGAFF. Written as DNA, the CDR3 is TGCAGCGTTGCTCAGGGGCAGGGAGCTTTCTTT.

This clonotype was counted at least ten times. The V call is TRBV27, the J call TRBJ2-1; D ambiguous. The germline V gene encodes CDR1 MNHEY and CDR2 SMNVEV (reference sequence). The CDR3 has 10 amino acids. V lost 7 bases to trimming and J lost 4 bases, with 2 bases between them. DNA for the CDR3: TGTGCCAGCAAATACAATGAGCAGTTCTTC. It is translated as CASKYNEQFF.

This clonotype was detected only a few times. The rearrangement uses TRBV20-1 and TRBJ1-6; D remains unclear. From germline, CDR1 is DFQATT and CDR2 SNEGSKA (reference sequence). V was pared by 2 bases and J by 5 bases, with 7 bases between. The CDR3 is made up of 13 amino acids. This CDR3 is CSARRVDNSPLHF. CDR3 coding DNA: TGCAGTGCTAGAAGGGTCGATAATTCACCCCTCCACTTT.

The rearrangement links TRBV6-5 to TRBJ2-5; no reliable D call. Germline V gene lookup returns CDR1 MNHEY and CDR2 SVGAGI. The CDR3 runs to 14 residues. The V end was cut by 0 bases, the J end by 1 base, with 6 bases between. The CDR3 is CASSYSNGQETQYF. The CDR3 DNA reads TGTGCCAGCAGTTACTCGAATGGCCAAGAGACCCAGTACTTC.

This chain joins TRBV25-1 and TRBJ2-1; 11 bases line up with TRBD1. The CDR3 totals 15 residues. CDR1 and CDR2 (germline): MGHDK, SYGVNS. V lost 3 bases and J lost 10; bases outside the gene matches: 8. CDR3 region: CASSDPGTGGREQFF. The CDR3 region has the DNA TGTGCCAGCAGTGACCCCGGGACAGGGGGGCGCGAGCAGTTCTTC.

This clonotype was seen repeatedly, ten times or more. This chain uses TRBV29-1 with TRBJ2-3; D gene uncertain. This CDR3 has 13 amino acids. Germline V lookup: CDR1 SQVTM, CDR2 ANQGSEA. Deletions cut 8 bases from V and 2 bases from J, with 14 bases between. In nucleotides, the CDR3 is TGCAGCTTGGTGGGCATCAACACAGATACGCAGTATTTT. Translation: CSLVGINTDTQYF.

Many counts were recorded for this clonotype. This chain joins TRBV20-1 and TRBJ2-5; 9 bases map to TRBD2. Germline V gives CDR1 DFQATT, CDR2 SNEGSKA (reference sequence). J lost 1 base, V lost 3 bases, and 6 bases had no gene match. The CDR3 has 15 amino acids. CDR3 protein: CSASGRGGLQETQYF. In nucleotides, the CDR3 is TGCAGTGCTAGCGGGCGGGGGGGCCTCCAAGAGACCCAGTACTTC.

The chain couples TRBV5-1 to TRBJ2-1; 10 positions agree with TRBD2. Per the germline V gene, CDR1 is SGHRS and CDR2 is YFSETQ. V lost 4 bases, J lost 8 bases, and 9 bases stayed unmatched. The CDR3 has 15 residues. The CDR3 DNA follows: TGCGCCAGCAGCCCAATAGCGGGGGGAGGCTATGAGCAGTTCTTC. This translates into CASSPIAGGGYEQFF.

The rearrangement uses TRBV6-2 or TRBV6-3 and TRBJ2-3; 7 positions match TRBD2. Germline trimming cut 6 bases from V and 2 bases from J; bases unmatched to any gene: 11. The CDR3 has 16 residues. Germline lookup yields CDR1 MNHEY and CDR2 SVGEGT. The CDR3 coding sequence is TGTGCCAGCAGCACGGGAGGAACAGTTTCCACAGATACGCAGTATTTT. This sequence encodes CASSTGGTVSTDTQYF.

This clonotype occurred many times. The chain combines TRBV6-6 with TRBJ2-5; TRBD2 is a possible D gene (6 bases). V was trimmed by 4 bases and J by 1 base, leaving 13 bases between them. The CDR3 has 15 amino acids. CDR1 and CDR2 from the germline V gene are MNHNY and SVGAGI (reference sequence). CDR3 amino acids: CASSSGLTFQETQYF. The CDR3 nucleotides are TGTGCCAGCAGTTCGGGACTCACGTTCCAAGAGACCCAGTACTTC.

This clonotype was recorded a few times. V gene TRBV28 combines with J gene TRBJ1-1; D gene uncertain. With 5 bases removed from V and 11 bases from J, the gap between germline ends came to 12 bases. CDR1 is MDHEN, CDR2 SYDVKM, per germline. CDR3 length: 11 amino acids. CDR3 protein: CASSQPPRAFF. As DNA, the CDR3 is TGTGCCAGCAGTCAACCGCCGCGGGCTTTCTTT.

The rearrangement uses TRBV5-1 and TRBJ2-1, with TRBD2 identical over 7 bases. V gave up 0 bases and J gave up 3 bases; unmatched junction bases: 3. This CDR3 comprises 15 residues. Germline CDR1 is SGHRS and CDR2 is YFSETQ. The CDR3 DNA reads as TGCGCCAGCAGCTTGGACAGCGGGGACTACAATGAGCAGTTCTTC. It yields the protein CASSLDSGDYNEQFF. The full variable domain, its missing parts supplied by reference TRBV5-1 and TRBJ2-1, is KAGVTQTPRYLIKTRGQQVTLSCSPISGHRSVSWYQQTPGQGLQFLFEYFSETQRNKGNFPGRFSGRQFSNSRSEMNVSTLELGDSALYLCASSLDSGDYNEQFFGPGTRLTVL.

The chain joins TRBV5-4 to TRBJ2-5; D is perhaps TRBD2 (6 bases). CDR1 is SGHNT and CDR2 is YYREEE in the germline V gene (reference sequence). Trimming took off 4 bases at V and 4 bases at J, with 14 bases between the two ends. The CDR3 loop spans 14 amino acids. The CDR3 loop reads CASSAGLPRETQYF. The CDR3 nucleotides read TGTGCCAGCAGCGCGGGACTTCCTCGAGAGACCCAGTACTTC.

The CDR3 protein is CATSSGTSSYGYTF. The CDR3 DNA follows: TGTGCCACCAGCAGCGGGACATCTAGCTATGGCTACACCTTC. The chain links TRBV15 to TRBJ1-2, with D perhaps TRBD1 (6 bases). Germline CDR1 is LNHNV and CDR2 is YYDKDF (reference sequence). V was clipped by 3 bases and J by 4 bases, with 12 bases between them. The CDR3 runs to 14 residues. The entire variable domain, with the rest obtained from reference TRBV15 and TRBJ1-2, is as follows: DAMVIQNPRYQVTQFGKPVTLSCSQTLNHNVMYWYQQKSSQAPKLLFHYYDKDFNNEADTPDNFQSRRPNTSFCFLDIRSPGLGDTAMYLCATSSGTSSYGYTFGSGTRLTVV.

This clonotype was found many times. V is TRBV7-2 and J is TRBJ2-7; D is tentatively TRBD1 or TRBD2 (5 bases each). CDR1 is SGHTA, CDR2 FQGNSA, per germline. CDR3 size: 13 residues. Trimming pared 4 bases from V and 11 bases from J, leaving 18 bases between. Here the CDR3 DNA reads TGTGCCAGCAGCTCCCAGGGTAGAGGGACGAAGTACTTC. The encoded protein is CASSSQGRGTKYF.

This clonotype was seen more than once but under ten times. CDR3 nucleotides: TGTGCCAGCAGTTCCGGACAGGGAGGAGATGGCTACACCTTC. It yields the protein CASSSGQGGDGYTF. The chain combines TRBV27 with TRBJ1-2, with TRBD1 identical over 8 bases. The germline V gene has CDR1 MNHEY and CDR2 SMNVEV (reference sequence). With V trimmed by 4 bases and J by 6 bases, 7 bases remained unmatched. The CDR3 is 14 amino acids.

In this sample, this clonotype turned up many times. The CDR3 sequence: CASSSTGGAFYEQYF. CDR3 coding DNA: TGTGCCAGCAGCTCGACAGGGGGAGCCTTCTACGAGCAGTACTTC. V and J are TRBV7-9 and TRBJ2-7, with 9 bases identical to TRBD1. The CDR3 extends over 15 amino acids. Germline V CDR1 and CDR2: SEHNR, FQNEAQ (reference sequence). V dropped 4 bases and J dropped 3; count of bases not matched to a gene: 7. The full variable domain, in which reference TRBV7-9 and TRBJ2-7 provide the parts outside the CDR3, is DTGVSQNPRHKITKRGQNVTFRCDPISEHNRLYWYRQTLGQGPEFLTYFQNEAQLEKSRLLSDRFSAERPKGSFSTLEIQRTEQGDSAMYLCASSSTGGAFYEQYFGPGTRLTVT.

This clonotype was counted ten times or more. The V call is TRBV7-8, the J call TRBJ1-1; D is ambiguous. The V end lost 0 bases, the J end lost 4 bases, and 9 bases lay between the germline ends. The germline gives CDR1 SGHVS, CDR2 FQNEAQ. The CDR3 consists of 14 residues. The CDR3 sequence is CASSLADRSTEAFF. Written as DNA, the CDR3 is TGTGCCAGCAGCTTAGCGGACCGCTCCACTGAAGCTTTCTTT.

This clonotype was observed at least ten times. The V and J genes are TRBV7-2 and TRBJ1-2; the D gene is possibly TRBD1 (5 bases). The V end was cut by 2 bases, the J end by 2 bases, with 21 bases between. This CDR3 has 18 amino acids. Germline values: CDR1 SGHTA, CDR2 FQGNSA. The CDR3 loop reads CASSLPQSRAGTNYGYTF. CDR3 DNA sequence: TGTGCCAGCAGCTTACCCCAAAGTCGAGCAGGGACCAACTATGGCTACACCTTC.

This clonotype was observed many times. This chain joins TRBV5-4 and TRBJ2-1, with D possibly being TRBD1 or TRBD2 (5 bases each). The CDR3 sequence is 15 residues long. Germline lookup yields CDR1 SGHNT and CDR2 YYREEE (reference sequence). Trimming took 4 bases from V and 8 from J, leaving 19 bases between them. The CDR3 DNA is TGTGCCAGCAGCACACACAACGGGGCTGTAGATGAGCAGTTCTTC. Its protein is CASSTHNGAVDEQFF.

On this clonotype: A much larger clone lies a single base off, so this may be a read error. This chain joins TRBV6-5 and TRBJ1-5, with D perhaps TRBD1 (6 bases). This CDR3 spans 13 amino acids. Germline-derived CDR1 and CDR2 are MNHEY and SVGAGI. V was clipped by 6 bases and J by 5 bases, with 11 bases between them. CDR3 in DNA: TGTGCCAGCAGAAAGGACAGAGATCAGCCCCAGCATTTT. As protein: CASRKDRDQPQHF.

This clonotype has a count of ten or more. The V and J genes are TRBV4-3 and TRBJ1-6; D not certain. The length of the CDR3 is 17 residues. V was shortened by 0 bases and J by 8 bases, with 17 bases between the two germline ends. The V gene's germline CDR1 is LGHNA and CDR2 YSLEER. CDR3 bases: TGCGCCAGCAGCCAAGAGAACGGAAACTTTGGCCATTCACCCCTCCACTTT. It encodes CASSQENGNFGHSPLHF.